The 6 T cell receptor beta chains in this list originate from one sample, sequenced in a study of blood T cells in healthy people across ages. A second roughly 6 to 12 cycle PCR used barcoded and J-beta primers. TCRdb reanalysed the 5' RACE reads using MiXCR and keeps one entry per CDR3 protein. This table has some 1,800,000 distinct CDR3 sequences, roughly two fifths appearing once. The sample consisted of blood. These receptors were collected from a human donor in good health.

With regard to this clonotype: This may come from a read error, since a much larger clone is one base off. The chain links TRBV4-2 to TRBJ2-5; TRBD2 matches at 13 bases. Germline V gene sequence: CDR1 LGHNA, CDR2 YNFKEQ. V was pared by 5 bases and J by 5 bases, with 8 bases of the junction left unmatched. The CDR3 sequence is 16 residues long. This CDR3 is CASSLTSGGACETQYF. CDR3 in DNA: TGTGCCAGCAGCTTAACTAGCGGGGGGGCTTGTGAGACCCAGTACTTC.

This clonotype was detected a few times. One end of the junction is discordant with germline, which a read error may explain. This rearrangement joins TRBV5-1 to TRBJ2-3; no firm D call. Looked up from germline, CDR1 is SGHRS and CDR2 is YFSETQ. This CDR3 is 11 amino acids long. This CDR3 is CAGSLSDTQYF. The CDR3 nucleotides are TGCGCCGGCAGCTTATCAGATACGCAGTATTTT.

On this clonotype itself: A much larger clonotype is one base distant, so this may be a read error. The rearrangement uses TRBV27 and TRBJ1-2; unclear D gene. V lost 6 bases to trimming and J lost 4 bases, with 12 bases between them. There are 13 residues in the CDR3. Germline loops: CDR1 MNHEY, CDR2 SMNVEV (reference sequence). CDR3: CASRFKGRYGYTF. CDR3 coding DNA: TGTGCCAGCAGGTTTAAGGGTCGCTATGGCTACACCTTC.

This rearrangement joins TRBV6-1 to TRBJ1-5; tentatively, D is TRBD1 (5 bases). The CDR3 extends over 18 amino acids. CDR1 and CDR2 from the germline V gene are MNHNS and SASEGT. Between the trimmed V and J ends, which lost 7 bases and 4 bases, there was a span of 26 bases. In DNA form, the CDR3 reads TGTGCCAGCACCCTAGAAGCCCCCCCATGGGGACCAAATCAGCCCCAGCATTTT. Translation gives CASTLEAPPWGPNQPQHF.

The chain is built from TRBV9 and TRBJ2-5; D is possibly TRBD2 (5 bases). Trimming removed 3 bases from V and 3 bases from J, with 12 bases in between. The CDR3 sequence is 14 residues long. The germline V gene has CDR1 SGDLS and CDR2 YYNGEE. As DNA, the CDR3 is TGTGCCAGCAGCGCCCCGGACTGGGAAGAGACCCAGTACTTC. Residues: CASSAPDWEETQYF.

This clonotype was detected only a few times. The V call is TRBV6-1, the J call TRBJ2-7; D ambiguous. The CDR3 sequence is 13 residues long. V was trimmed by 3 bases and J by 2 bases, leaving 8 bases between them. Germline CDR1 reads MNHNS; CDR2 reads SASEGT. In DNA, the CDR3 is TGTGCCAGCAGTGAGGCCGGTCCCTACGAGCAGTACTTC. It specifies CASSEAGPYEQYF.